This T cell receptor (beta chain) came from a study of blood T cell repertoires in COVID-19. Study summary: The United States, Italy and Spain provided the acute and convalescent COVID-19 samples. PBMCs, B-cell-depleted T cells, or T cells were the source of the cDNA or gDNA that made up the material.

The germline V gene has CDR1 SGHAT and CDR2 FQNNGV. Trimming took off 4 bases at V and 0 bases at J, with 10 bases between the two ends. The CDR3 has 15 residues. Per the original methods: Reference gene primer amplification in the assay estimated nucleated cell counts. Repertoires were generated with immunoSEQ multiplex PCR, while TCRdb's copy carries only in-frame clones and drops some. V, J and clone size derive from that table, while D and trimming were established from the DNA sequence. The data contain about 29,000 clones, 84% of them singletons. The receptor comes from a man at least 80 years old with active COVID-19. Sample: peripheral blood. The J gene is TRBJ2-1, the V gene TRBV11-2; D uncertain. CDR3 DNA sequence: TGTGCCAGCAGCTCGCAAGCGTACTCCTACAATGAGCAGTTCTTC. This encodes CASSSQAYSYNEQFF. Supplemented by reference TRBV11-2 and TRBJ2-1, the full variable domain reads EAGVAQSPRYKIIEKRQSVAFWCNPISGHATLYWYQQILGQGPKLLIQFQNNGVVDDSQLPKDRFSAERLKGVDSTLKIQPAKLEDSAVYLCASSSQAYSYNEQFFGPGTRLTVL.